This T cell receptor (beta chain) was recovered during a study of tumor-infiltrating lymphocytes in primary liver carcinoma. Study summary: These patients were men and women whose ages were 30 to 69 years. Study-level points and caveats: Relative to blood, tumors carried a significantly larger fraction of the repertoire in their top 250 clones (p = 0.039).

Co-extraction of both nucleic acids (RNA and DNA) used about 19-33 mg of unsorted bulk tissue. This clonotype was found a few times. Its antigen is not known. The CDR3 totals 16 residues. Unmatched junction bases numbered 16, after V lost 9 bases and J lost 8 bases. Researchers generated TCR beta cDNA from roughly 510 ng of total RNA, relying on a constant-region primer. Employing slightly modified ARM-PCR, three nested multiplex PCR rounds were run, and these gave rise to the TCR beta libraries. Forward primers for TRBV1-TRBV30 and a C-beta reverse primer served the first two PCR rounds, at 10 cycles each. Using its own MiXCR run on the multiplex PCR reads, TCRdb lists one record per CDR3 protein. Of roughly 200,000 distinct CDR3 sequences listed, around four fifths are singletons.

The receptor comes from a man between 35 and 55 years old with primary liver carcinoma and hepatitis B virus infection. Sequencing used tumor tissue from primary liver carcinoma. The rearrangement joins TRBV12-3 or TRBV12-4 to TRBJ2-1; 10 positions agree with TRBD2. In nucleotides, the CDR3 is TGTGCCAGTAGAAACTCCTGGGCTAGCGGGAGAGATGAGCAGTTCTTC. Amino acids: CASRNSWASGRDEQFF.